These 15 T cell receptor beta chains share one sample of origin, sequenced in a study of blood T cell repertoires in COVID-19. The method was immunoSEQ multiplex PCR; TCRdb's version includes in-frame clones alone and lacks a portion of them. The top ten hold 2.5% to 3.5% of the sample, which has roughly 100,000 clones, 87% seen once. Sequencing was performed on peripheral blood. The receptors here all came from a man aged 45-65 years in a cohort sampled during active COVID-19.

V and J are TRBV19 and TRBJ1-1, with 9 bases lining up with TRBD1. J lost 5 bases, V lost 5 bases, and 6 bases had no gene match. CDR1 and CDR2 (germline): LNHDA, SQIVND (reference sequence). CDR3 length: 14 residues. CDR3 region: CASSPTGGNTEAFF. The CDR3 DNA reads TGTGCCAGTAGTCCGACAGGGGGTAATACTGAAGCTTTCTTT.

CDR3 nucleotide sequence: TGTGCCAGCAGAAAAGGGGGCAACTATGGCTACACCTTC. As protein: CASRKGGNYGYTF. The rearrangement joins TRBV28 to TRBJ1-2; 7 nucleotides line up with TRBD1. The germline V gene encodes CDR1 MDHEN and CDR2 SYDVKM. The CDR3 has 13 residues. V trimming: 6 bases; J trimming: 2 bases; junction bases outside the gene matches: 3.

The V and J genes are TRBV7-7 and TRBJ2-5; 11 bases line up with TRBD1. The germline CDR1 and CDR2 sequences are SSHAT and FNYEAQ (reference sequence). The CDR3 consists of 13 residues. V was clipped by 4 bases and J by 5 bases; unmatched bases: 0. CDR3 protein: CASSWTGGETQYF. In DNA form, the CDR3 reads TGTGCCAGCAGCTGGACAGGGGGCGAGACCCAGTACTTC.

The V call is TRBV2, the J call TRBJ1-6; D gene ambiguous. The CDR3 spans 15 residues. The germline V gene has CDR1 SNHLY and CDR2 FYNNEI. Trimming took off 1 base at V and 9 bases at J, with 13 bases between the two ends. CDR3 loop: CASSEGSGHRSPLHF. Written as DNA, the CDR3 is TGTGCCAGCAGTGAAGGTTCAGGTCACCGTTCACCCCTCCACTTT.

CDR3 sequence (DNA): TGTGCCAGCAGCCAAGGACGGAGGGACAGGCGGGAGACCCAGTACTTC. This encodes CASSQGRRDRRETQYF. The V gene is TRBV3-1 (or the pseudogene TRBV3-2), the J gene TRBJ2-5, with 8 bases identical to TRBD1. Germline V gene data show CDR1 as LGHDT and CDR2 as YNNKEL (reference sequence). Unmatched junction bases numbered 9, after V lost 1 base and J lost 5 bases. The CDR3 is 16 residues long.

This chain connects TRBV6-5 to TRBJ1-4, with 10 bases that match TRBD1. With 6 bases clipped from V and 9 bases from J, the junction kept 7 bases outside the gene matches. The CDR3 loop spans 14 amino acids. CDR1 is MNHEY, CDR2 SVGAGI, per germline. The CDR3 sequence: CASSPRQGAKKLFF. The CDR3, as DNA: TGTGCCAGCAGCCCCCGACAGGGGGCTAAAAAACTGTTTTTT.

This clone turned up a few times. The chain carries TRBV28 and TRBJ1-5; D may be TRBD1 (5 bases). The V gene's germline CDR1 is MDHEN and CDR2 SYDVKM. The CDR3 runs to 15 residues. The ends were cut back, 6 bases at V and 7 bases at J, with 19 bases in the middle. The CDR3 nucleotides read TGTGCCAGCAGCACCTGGGGAGGGGACGGCCAGCCCCAGCATTTT. The encoded protein is CASSTWGGDGQPQHF.

J is TRBJ2-5 and V is TRBV4-3, with D perhaps matching TRBD2 (5 bases). Germline CDR1 is LGHNA and CDR2 is YSLEER. Trimming shortened V by 1 base and J by 2 bases, and 14 bases separated the two germline ends. The CDR3 spans 16 residues. The CDR3 reads CASSQGSGRMQETQYF. The CDR3, as DNA: TGCGCCAGCAGCCAAGGGAGCGGAAGGATGCAAGAGACCCAGTACTTC.

The chain combines TRBV15 with TRBJ1-2, with a weak D call TRBD1 (6 bases). Per the germline V gene, CDR1 is LNHNV and CDR2 is YYDKDF (reference sequence). CDR3 length equals 14 residues. The V gene lost 5 bases and the J gene lost 10 bases, with 20 bases spanning the gap. The CDR3 loop is CATSVRQEVWDYTF. The CDR3 region has the DNA TGTGCCACCAGCGTAAGACAGGAGGTCTGGGACTACACCTTC.

The chain couples TRBV27 to TRBJ2-2; D might be TRBD2 (7 bases). The V and J ends lost 5 bases and 5 bases respectively, with 9 bases between them. The CDR3 consists of 13 residues. The germline gives CDR1 MNHEY, CDR2 SMNVEV (reference sequence). The CDR3 DNA follows: TGTGCCAGCAGTAGGGGGGGGACCGGGGAGCTGTTTTTT. This codes for CASSRGGTGELFF.

This chain joins TRBV6-5 and TRBJ2-5; a possible D gene is TRBD1 (5 bases). The germline V and J ends were trimmed by 2 bases and 5 bases, with 12 bases remaining between them. CDR3 length equals 14 residues. Germline CDR1 MNHEY, CDR2 SVGAGI. For the CDR3, the DNA is TGTGCCAGCAGTTACGGCCGACAGACGGAGACCCAGTACTTC. Translating it yields CASSYGRQTETQYF.

The chain recombines TRBV6-4 with TRBJ2-2; TRBD2 aligns across 12 bases. CDR3 length equals 15 residues. Losses at the gene ends were 5 bases for V and 4 bases for J; bases not matched to a gene: 2. CDR1 is MRHNA, CDR2 SNTAGT, per germline. In DNA, the CDR3 is TGTGCCAGCAGTCCGGGACTAGCGGGCACCGGGGAGCTGTTTTTT. This translates into CASSPGLAGTGELFF.

The chain combines TRBV5-4 with TRBJ2-2; 9 bases line up with TRBD2. The CDR3 totals 16 residues. Germline loops: CDR1 SGHNT, CDR2 YYREEE (reference sequence). Germline trimming cut 1 base from V and 4 bases from J; bases unmatched to any gene: 5. CDR3 protein: CASSLRSGGGTGELFF. CDR3 bases: TGTGCCAGCAGCTTGCGTAGCGGGGGTGGCACCGGGGAGCTGTTTTTT.

The rearrangement joins TRBV28 to TRBJ2-2, with D possibly being TRBD1 (5 bases). Trimming took 8 bases from V and 4 from J, leaving 11 bases between them. The CDR3 runs 13 residues. CDR1 and CDR2 (germline): MDHEN, SYDVKM. The CDR3 here is CASRTPTTGELFF. In nucleotides, the CDR3 is TGTGCCAGCCGGACACCCACCACCGGGGAGCTGTTTTTT.

The genes are TRBV6-1 and TRBJ1-4; TRBD1 agrees at 7 bases. CDR1 and CDR2 (germline): MNHNS, SASEGT. The V segment lost 2 bases and the J segment 11 bases; nucleotides outside the gene matches: 11. The CDR3 has 15 residues. The CDR3 bases are TGTGCCAGCAGTGAATCCCTGGACAGGTCGGGCAAACTGTTTTTT. Its translation is CASSESLDRSGKLFF.